This T cell receptor beta chain was sequenced in a study of spatial heterogeneity in lung cancer (dated by TCRdb to the late 2010s). Broadly, across the study: More beta-chain than alpha-chain transcripts were consistently detected, likely reflecting higher beta-chain transcript abundance. Both alpha and beta chains were TCR-sequenced in samples taken at surgery, namely 220 tumor regions, 61 to 65 matched nontumor lung samples and 56 PBMC samples. The study quantitatively compared TCR alpha and beta repertoires across multiple tumor regions, matched nontumor lung and blood in non-small cell lung cancer. In the raw uncorrected reads, each unique combination of TCR and UMI appeared more than ten times on average. A strong correlation was found between TCR transcript counts in tumor regions and a T cell transcriptional module score from matched bulk RNA-seq. Nonsynonymous mutation counts, determined by whole-exome sequencing of tumor tissue, were related to features of the TCR repertoire. On the study overall, not on this receptor specifically: A correlation was observed between the number of expanded intratumoral alpha and beta TCRs and the tumor nonsynonymous mutation count. The count of ubiquitous expanded TCRs correlated with the count of ubiquitous nonsynonymous mutations, and the count of regional expanded TCRs correlated with the count of regional nonsynonymous mutations. Additional single-cell paired TCR alpha and beta sequencing was considered necessary to confirm, at a functional level, the hypothesis that regional TCRs recognize regional mutations. TCR-seq coverage of tumor T cells was estimated at only roughly 7.7% for alpha chains and around 14% for beta chains.

This clonotype has a handful of counts. Its antigen is not yet known. No per-base quality is available; no much larger clone lies one base away. Since the library was made to target alpha chains, this beta chain is a stray read and its abundance is not meaningful. Libraries were prepared through 5' RACE. For sequencing, a NextSeq 500 was employed. In the TCR library protocol, a unique molecular identifier was attached to each TCR cDNA molecule so that PCR and sequencing errors could be corrected. In the original analysis: TCR identification, UMI-based error correction and CDR3 extraction were performed with Decombinator tools. TCRs above a frequency of 2 per 1,000, corresponding to the top 1% of the tumor frequency distribution, were defined as expanded. Expanded tumor TCRs statistically deemed absent (corrected P<0.05) from at least one tumor region were classed as regional, and all other expanded tumor TCRs were classed as ubiquitous. Renyi diversity was computed with the R vegan package after each repertoire had been subsampled 100 times to 5,000 TCRs. CDR3 similarity networks were constructed using string-kernel similarity of amino acid triplets, with links drawn between CDR3s whose pairwise similarity was above 0.82. TCRdb reprocessed the public reads (quality trimming at Q25 with fastp, clone calling with MiXCR) and kept in-frame beta chains. Identical CDR3 proteins give one entry, which carries the most common genes and DNA. The V and J calls shown here were made by TCRdb, not taken from the authors' results. This sample has roughly 9,800 distinct CDR3 sequences in its table, and less than 65% of those were observed once. Clones ranked in the top ten supply about 28% of the sample.

The sample's time point label is to be understood as: sample taken at primary tumor resection. Samples were obtained from approximately 77 patients with early-stage, untreated non-small cell lung cancer from the lung TRACERx cohort. Whole RNA extracted from tumor and nontumor lung tissue, or from cryopreserved PBMC samples, was used for TCR sequencing without cell sorting. A patient was chosen for TCR sequencing only when enough RNA was available from at least two tumor regions. Tumor and adjacent nontumor lung specimens were reviewed by a lung pathologist before selection. The CDR3 measures 16 amino acids from cysteine to phenylalanine. Only the CDR3 DNA stays, 48 bases, in frame from base 1. The V end loses 1 base and the J end loses 0 bases, and a stretch of 9 bases separates them. As encoded in the germline V gene (reference sequence), CDR1 is SEHNR while CDR2 is FQNEAQ.

The material sequenced was lung tumor tissue, taken at surgery. The chain couples TRBV7-9 to TRBJ1-4; the D gene is not confidently resolved. This receptor was taken from a female donor with early-stage non-small cell lung cancer. The nucleotide sequence reads as follows: TGTGCCAGCAGCTTAGGCATACATGCAACTAATGAAAAACTGTTTTTT. Its product reads: CASSLGIHATNEKLFF.